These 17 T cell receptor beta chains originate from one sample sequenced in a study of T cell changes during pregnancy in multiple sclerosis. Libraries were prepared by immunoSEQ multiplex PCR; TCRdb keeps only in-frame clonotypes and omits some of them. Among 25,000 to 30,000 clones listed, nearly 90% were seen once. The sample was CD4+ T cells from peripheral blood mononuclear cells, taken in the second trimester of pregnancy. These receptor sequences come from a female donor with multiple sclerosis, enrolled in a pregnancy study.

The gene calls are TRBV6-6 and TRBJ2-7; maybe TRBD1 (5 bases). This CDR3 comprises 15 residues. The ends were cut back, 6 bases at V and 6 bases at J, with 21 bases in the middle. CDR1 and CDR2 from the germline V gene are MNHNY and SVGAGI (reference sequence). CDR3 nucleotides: TGTGCCAGCAGCCGATTCACTCAGGGCTCCATCGAGCAGTACTTC. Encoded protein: CASSRFTQGSIEQYF.

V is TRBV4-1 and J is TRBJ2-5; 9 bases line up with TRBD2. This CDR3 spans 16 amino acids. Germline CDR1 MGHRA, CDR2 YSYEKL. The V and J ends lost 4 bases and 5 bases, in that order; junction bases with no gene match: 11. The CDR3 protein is CASSRARGGAAETQYF. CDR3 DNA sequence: TGCGCCAGCAGCCGAGCCCGCGGGGGGGCCGCGGAGACCCAGTACTTC.

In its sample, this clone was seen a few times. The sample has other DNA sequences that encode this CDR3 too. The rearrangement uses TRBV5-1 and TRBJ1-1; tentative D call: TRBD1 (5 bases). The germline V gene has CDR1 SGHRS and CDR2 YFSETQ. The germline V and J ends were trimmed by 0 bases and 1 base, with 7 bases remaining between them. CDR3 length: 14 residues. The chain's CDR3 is CASSLDGGNTEAFF. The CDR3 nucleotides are TGCGCCAGCAGCTTGGACGGGGGGAACACTGAAGCTTTCTTT. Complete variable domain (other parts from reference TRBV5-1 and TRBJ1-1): KAGVTQTPRYLIKTRGQQVTLSCSPISGHRSVSWYQQTPGQGLQFLFEYFSETQRNKGNFPGRFSGRQFSNSRSEMNVSTLELGDSALYLCASSLDGGNTEAFFGQGTRLTVV.

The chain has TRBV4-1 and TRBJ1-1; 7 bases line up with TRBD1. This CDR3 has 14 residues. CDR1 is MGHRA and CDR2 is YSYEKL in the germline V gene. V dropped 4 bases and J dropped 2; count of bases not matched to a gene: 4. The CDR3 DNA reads TGCGCCAGCAGCCCGACAGGGCTAAACACTGAAGCTTTCTTT. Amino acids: CASSPTGLNTEAFF.

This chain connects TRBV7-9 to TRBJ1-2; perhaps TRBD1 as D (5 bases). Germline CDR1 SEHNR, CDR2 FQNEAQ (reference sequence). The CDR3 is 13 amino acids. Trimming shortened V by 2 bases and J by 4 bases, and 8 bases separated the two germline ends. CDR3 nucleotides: TGTGCCAGCAGCTTACAGGGAACCTATGGCTACACCTTC. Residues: CASSLQGTYGYTF.

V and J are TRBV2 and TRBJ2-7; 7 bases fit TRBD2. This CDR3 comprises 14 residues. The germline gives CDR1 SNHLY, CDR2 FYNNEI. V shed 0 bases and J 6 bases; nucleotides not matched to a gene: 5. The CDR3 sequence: CASSEARGSGEQYF. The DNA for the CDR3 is TGTGCCAGCAGTGAAGCGCGGGGGTCCGGCGAGCAGTACTTC.

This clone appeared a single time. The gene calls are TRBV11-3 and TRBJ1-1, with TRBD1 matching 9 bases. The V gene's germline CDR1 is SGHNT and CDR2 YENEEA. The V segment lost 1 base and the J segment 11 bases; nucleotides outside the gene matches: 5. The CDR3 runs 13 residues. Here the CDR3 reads CASSLGIGTGAFF. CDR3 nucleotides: TGTGCCAGCAGCTTAGGTATCGGGACAGGGGCTTTCTTT.

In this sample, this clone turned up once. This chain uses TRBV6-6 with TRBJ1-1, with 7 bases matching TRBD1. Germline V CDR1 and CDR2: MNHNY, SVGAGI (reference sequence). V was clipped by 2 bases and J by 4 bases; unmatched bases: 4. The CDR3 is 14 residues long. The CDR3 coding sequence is TGTGCCAGCAGTTACGAGGGGGCAGGCACTGAAGCTTTCTTT. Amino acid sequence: CASSYEGAGTEAFF.

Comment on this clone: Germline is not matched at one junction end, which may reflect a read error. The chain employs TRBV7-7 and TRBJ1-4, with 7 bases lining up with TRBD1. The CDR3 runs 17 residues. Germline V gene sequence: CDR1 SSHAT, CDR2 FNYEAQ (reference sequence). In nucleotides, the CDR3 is TGTGCTAGCAGCTCATTGACAGGGAATTCCCCTAATGAAAAACTGTTTTTT. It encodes CASSSLTGNSPNEKLFF.

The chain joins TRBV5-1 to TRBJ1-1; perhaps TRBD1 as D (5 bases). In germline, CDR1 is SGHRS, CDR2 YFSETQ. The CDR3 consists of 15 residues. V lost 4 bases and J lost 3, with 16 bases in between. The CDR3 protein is CASSVGHGGDTEAFF. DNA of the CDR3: TGCGCCAGCAGCGTCGGACACGGTGGAGACACTGAAGCTTTCTTT. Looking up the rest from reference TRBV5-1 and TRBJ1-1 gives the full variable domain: KAGVTQTPRYLIKTRGQQVTLSCSPISGHRSVSWYQQTPGQGLQFLFEYFSETQRNKGNFPGRFSGRQFSNSRSEMNVSTLELGDSALYLCASSVGHGGDTEAFFGQGTRLTVV.

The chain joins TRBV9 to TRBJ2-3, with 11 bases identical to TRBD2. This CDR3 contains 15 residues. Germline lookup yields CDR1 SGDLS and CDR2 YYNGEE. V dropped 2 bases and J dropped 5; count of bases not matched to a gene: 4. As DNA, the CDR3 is TGTGCCAGCAGCGTTGGGACTAGCGGCGAAGATACGCAGTATTTT. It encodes CASSVGTSGEDTQYF.

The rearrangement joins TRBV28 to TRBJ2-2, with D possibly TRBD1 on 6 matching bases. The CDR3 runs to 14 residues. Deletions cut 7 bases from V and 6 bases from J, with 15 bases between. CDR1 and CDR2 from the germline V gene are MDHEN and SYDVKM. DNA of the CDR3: TGTGCCAGCACCTCGGGTGGGGGCGCCGGGGAGCTGTTTTTT. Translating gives CASTSGGGAGELFF.

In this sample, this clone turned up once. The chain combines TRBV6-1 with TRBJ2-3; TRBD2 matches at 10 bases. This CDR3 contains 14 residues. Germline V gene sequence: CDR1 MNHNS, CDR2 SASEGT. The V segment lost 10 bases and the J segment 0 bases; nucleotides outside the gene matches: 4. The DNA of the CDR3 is TGTGCCACCCGAGCGGGGGGGAGCACAGATACGCAGTATTTT. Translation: CATRAGGSTDTQYF.

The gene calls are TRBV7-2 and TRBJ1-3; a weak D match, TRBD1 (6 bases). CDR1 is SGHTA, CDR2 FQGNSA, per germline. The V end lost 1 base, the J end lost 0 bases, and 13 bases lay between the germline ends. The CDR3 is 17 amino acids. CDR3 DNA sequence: TGTGCCAGCAGCTTAGTATCAGGGGCTAGCTCTGGAAACACCATATATTTT. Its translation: CASSLVSGASSGNTIYF.

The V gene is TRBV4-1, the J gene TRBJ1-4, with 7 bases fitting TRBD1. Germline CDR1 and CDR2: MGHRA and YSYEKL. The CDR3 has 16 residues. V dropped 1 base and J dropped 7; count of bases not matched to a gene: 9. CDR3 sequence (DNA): TGCGCCAGCAGCCAAGGGGCAGGGGGGATTGGTGAAAAACTGTTTTTT. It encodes CASSQGAGGIGEKLFF.

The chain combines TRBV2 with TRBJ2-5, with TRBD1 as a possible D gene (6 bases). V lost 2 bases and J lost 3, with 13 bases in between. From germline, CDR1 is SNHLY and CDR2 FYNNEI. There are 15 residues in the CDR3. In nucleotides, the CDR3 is TGTGCCAGCAGTGAAAGAGGGGGTGGTGAAGAGACCCAGTACTTC. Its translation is CASSERGGGEETQYF.

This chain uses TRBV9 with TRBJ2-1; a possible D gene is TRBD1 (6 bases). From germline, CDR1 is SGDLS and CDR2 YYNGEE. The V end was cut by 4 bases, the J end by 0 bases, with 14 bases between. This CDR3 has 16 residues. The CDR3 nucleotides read TGTGCCAGCAGCCCAGGGGTAGGGAGCTCCTACAATGAGCAGTTCTTC. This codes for CASSPGVGSSYNEQFF.